This T cell receptor (beta chain) derives from a study of T cells after yellow fever vaccination. Overall study: Each low-cell-number fraction was prepared by means of SMART-Seq v4 Ultra Low Input. General study points: Contaminants from the bulk population, in the form of abundant clonotypes, could be found in FACS-sorted repertoires. Of the clonotypes, a small share occurred in both CD4 and CD8 compartments.

The study made its TCR cDNA through 5'RACE template switching. That step introduced a universal primer site along with UMIs. MiXCR, run by TCRdb on the 5' RACE reads, gives a single entry per CDR3 protein. Of approximately 300,000 distinct CDR3 sequences listed, approximately 9% are singletons. This CDR3 comprises 13 residues. Germline trimming cut 5 bases from V and 7 bases from J; bases unmatched to any gene: 4. In germline, CDR1 is SGHTA, CDR2 FQGNSA. This clonotype has just a few counts. Antigen unknown. The specimen comprised PBMCs, sampled on the day of the first yellow fever vaccination. The receptor was isolated from a man in his late teens or twenties who received the YFV17D yellow fever vaccine. The chain has TRBV7-2 and TRBJ1-5; 8 nucleotides agree with TRBD1. CDR3 protein: CASSPTGVQPQHF. CDR3 coding DNA: TGTGCCAGCAGCCCGACAGGGGTGCAGCCCCAGCATTTT.